This T cell receptor beta chain emerged from a study of T cell changes during pregnancy in multiple sclerosis. Clones were read by immunoSEQ multiplex PCR, and TCRdb kept only the in-frame ones, dropping some. The table records around 39,000 clones, 88% of them present only once. V dropped 4 bases and J dropped 4 bases, with 11 bases sitting between them. The length of the CDR3 is 14 residues. The germline V gene has CDR1 KGHSH and CDR2 LQKENI. The chain couples TRBV18 to TRBJ1-3; a possible D gene is TRBD1 (5 bases). The material sequenced was CD4+ T cells from peripheral blood mononuclear cells, taken before pregnancy. The origin of this receptor is a female donor with multiple sclerosis, enrolled in a pregnancy study. The CDR3 here is CASSLPGLGNTIYF. The CDR3 DNA follows: TGTGCCAGCTCACTTCCAGGGTTGGGAAACACCATATATTTT.